These 22 T cell receptor beta chains originate from one sample sequenced in a study of blood T cell repertoires in COVID-19. Data came from immunoSEQ multiplex PCR; TCRdb stores just in-frame clones and leaves some out. The table records fewer than 250,000 clones, roughly 90% of them present only once. The sequencing sample was made of PBMCs or T cells enriched from blood (not recorded which). The receptors come from a woman aged 18-29 years who had recovered from COVID-19.

The chain uses TRBV19 and TRBJ2-2, with a weak D call TRBD2 (5 bases). V was shortened by 3 bases and J by 9 bases, with 14 bases between the two germline ends. Germline V CDR1 and CDR2: LNHDA, SQIVND (reference sequence). CDR3 length: 14 residues. In nucleotides, the CDR3 is TGTGCCAGTAGTATCCGGGGAGTTAGCCGGGAGCTGTTTTTT. This translates into CASSIRGVSRELFF.

V and J are TRBV5-1 and TRBJ1-2, with 10 bases lining up with TRBD1. The CDR3 totals 18 residues. From germline, CDR1 is SGHRS and CDR2 YFSETQ. V dropped 3 bases and J dropped 6; count of bases not matched to a gene: 17. CDR3 in DNA: TGCGCCAGCAGCTCCTCATGGACAGGGGGTCCCGGGGGAGATGGCTACACCTTC. This translates into CASSSSWTGGPGGDGYTF.

V usage is TRBV6-5 and J usage is TRBJ1-4, with 9 bases identical to TRBD1. The length of the CDR3 is 14 residues. Germline V gene sequence: CDR1 MNHEY, CDR2 SVGAGI. Trimming at V came to 5 bases and at J to 4 bases, leaving 2 bases not matched to a gene. CDR3 region: CASSPGQGNEKLFF. In DNA, the CDR3 is TGTGCCAGCAGTCCGGGACAGGGTAATGAAAAACTGTTTTTT.

The chain combines TRBV27 with TRBJ1-5; tentatively, D is TRBD1 (5 bases). Germline-derived CDR1 and CDR2 are MNHEY and SMNVEV (reference sequence). CDR3 size: 17 residues. V lost 5 bases to trimming and J lost 0 bases, with 17 bases between them. The CDR3 coding sequence is TGTGCCAGCAGTAATCGCCGAGACAGTTATAGCAATCAGCCCCAGCATTTT. Its translation: CASSNRRDSYSNQPQHF.

In its sample, this clone was seen once. The chain carries TRBV5-6 and TRBJ2-5; maybe TRBD2 (5 bases). CDR3 length equals 14 residues. Looked up from germline, CDR1 is SGHDT and CDR2 is YYEEEE. Trimming removed 3 bases from V and 3 bases from J, with 12 bases in between. The CDR3 sequence is CASSWRSSKETQYF. The CDR3 coding sequence is TGTGCCAGCAGCTGGAGGTCTAGCAAAGAGACCCAGTACTTC.

The CDR3 reads CASSTGRGSNYGYTF. Written as DNA, the CDR3 is TGTGCCAGCAGTACCGGGAGGGGGTCGAACTATGGCTACACCTTC. The gene calls are TRBV27 and TRBJ1-2; possibly TRBD1 for D (6 bases). Germline values: CDR1 MNHEY, CDR2 SMNVEV (reference sequence). This CDR3 is 15 amino acids long. V gave up 5 bases and J gave up 2 bases, with 15 bases separating them.

The CDR3 protein is CASSQQSGGAHEQYF. The CDR3 DNA follows: TGTGCCAGCAGCCAACAAAGCGGGGGGGCCCACGAGCAGTACTTC. The V gene is TRBV3-1 (or the pseudogene TRBV3-2), the J gene TRBJ2-7; TRBD2 agrees at 10 bases. This CDR3 has 15 residues. The V segment lost 2 bases and the J segment 5 bases; nucleotides outside the gene matches: 6. In germline, CDR1 is LGHDT, CDR2 YNNKEL (reference sequence).

This clone has only one observation. The rearrangement joins TRBV6-1 to TRBJ2-3; possible D gene TRBD2, 7 bases. The germline V gene encodes CDR1 MNHNS and CDR2 SASEGT. V lost 1 base to trimming and J lost 4 bases, with 15 bases between them. There are 16 residues in the CDR3. CDR3 loop: CASSEEDGEGADTQYF. The CDR3 nucleotides are TGTGCCAGCAGTGAAGAGGATGGGGAGGGGGCAGATACGCAGTATTTT.

The chain has TRBV12-3 or TRBV12-4 and TRBJ1-5, with D possibly being TRBD1 (6 bases). The CDR3 runs 13 residues. V was shortened by 5 bases and J by 4 bases, with 9 bases between the two germline ends. CDR3 protein: CASSRQVNQPQHF. CDR3 bases: TGTGCCAGCAGTCGACAGGTTAATCAGCCCCAGCATTTT.

The chain carries TRBV6-5 and TRBJ2-1, with D possibly TRBD2 on 6 matching bases. The length of the CDR3 is 15 residues. Germline CDR1 MNHEY, CDR2 SVGAGI. V lost 6 bases and J lost 3, with 15 bases in between. The CDR3 sequence: CASRPLMGGYNEQFF. In DNA, the CDR3 is TGTGCCAGCAGGCCCCTGATGGGGGGCTACAATGAGCAGTTCTTC.

This clone was seen a single time. This chain joins TRBV5-1 and TRBJ1-6; TRBD1 matches 9 bases. Germline CDR1 is SGHRS and CDR2 is YFSETQ. V was pared by 0 bases and J by 7 bases, with 5 bases of the junction left unmatched. The length of the CDR3 is 16 residues. CDR3 sequence: CASSLGDRAGNSPLHF. The CDR3 DNA is TGCGCCAGCAGCTTGGGGGACAGGGCGGGGAATTCACCCCTCCACTTT.

This chain links TRBV30 with TRBJ1-2, with D possibly being TRBD1 (6 bases). This CDR3 has 14 amino acids. Germline V gene lookup returns CDR1 GTSNPN and CDR2 SVGIG (reference sequence). Between the trimmed V and J ends, which lost 0 bases and 4 bases, there was a span of 12 bases. The CDR3 DNA follows: TGTGCCTGGAGTGTCACCGAAGGGGGCTATGGCTACACCTTC. Its protein is CAWSVTEGGYGYTF.

The chain employs TRBV4-1 and TRBJ1-1; weak D call: TRBD1 (6 bases). The CDR3 contains 14 residues. CDR1 and CDR2 from the germline V gene are MGHRA and YSYEKL. The germline V and J ends were trimmed by 1 base and 1 base, with 7 bases remaining between them. This CDR3 is CASSQAGQNTEAFF. The CDR3 region has the DNA TGCGCCAGCAGCCAAGCGGGACAGAACACTGAAGCTTTCTTT.

The chain carries TRBV7-8 and TRBJ1-2; the match to TRBD1 covers 9 bases. The CDR3 is 14 amino acids. Germline V gene sequence: CDR1 SGHVS, CDR2 FQNEAQ. The junction had 8 bases not matched to a gene; V was cut back by 5 bases and J by 7 bases. CDR3 residues: CASSQIQGASGYTF. As DNA, the CDR3 is TGTGCCAGCAGCCAGATACAGGGGGCCTCTGGCTACACCTTC.

This sequence joins TRBV28 and TRBJ1-2, with 8 bases identical to TRBD1. CDR1 MDHEN and CDR2 SYDVKM come from the germline V gene. The CDR3 contains 14 residues. V trimming: 5 bases; J trimming: 4 bases; junction bases outside the gene matches: 6. DNA of the CDR3: TGTGCCAGCAGTCTTGGACAGGGATCCTATGGCTACACCTTC. Translating gives CASSLGQGSYGYTF.

V gene TRBV27 combines with J gene TRBJ1-6; possible D gene TRBD1, 5 bases. V lost 6 bases and J 4 bases, leaving 19 bases between the germline ends. Germline V lookup: CDR1 MNHEY, CDR2 SMNVEV (reference sequence). CDR3 length: 17 amino acids. The CDR3 region is CASSRSRGTAYNSPLHF. The CDR3 DNA follows: TGTGCCAGCAGCCGTTCGCGGGGGACGGCGTATAATTCACCCCTCCACTTT.

The chain uses TRBV7-3 and TRBJ2-1, with D perhaps TRBD2 (6 bases). The V gene lost 3 bases and the J gene lost 2 bases, with 26 bases spanning the gap. Germline V lookup: CDR1 SGHTA, CDR2 FQGTGA. The CDR3 is 20 residues long. CDR3 sequence (DNA): TGTGCCAGCAGCTTCTTTGCACCGGGGGTGGCTGAGCGGGCCTACAATGAGCAGTTCTTC. Its translation is CASSFFAPGVAERAYNEQFF.

The chain employs TRBV19 and TRBJ1-5, with TRBD1 matching over 8 bases. The ends lost 1 base at V and 3 bases at J; junction bases unmatched: 5. The CDR3 has 16 amino acids. Germline V lookup: CDR1 LNHDA, CDR2 SQIVND (reference sequence). The CDR3 here is CASSIGQGAHNQPQHF. The CDR3 DNA reads as TGTGCCAGTAGTATAGGCCAGGGGGCGCACAATCAGCCCCAGCATTTT.

This clone was seen repeatedly, ten times or more. The chain couples TRBV30 to TRBJ1-5, with D unresolved. Per germline, CDR1 GTSNPN and CDR2 SVGIG (reference sequence). V lost 1 base, J lost 3 bases, and 13 bases lay in between. The CDR3 is made up of 15 amino acids. CDR3 sequence reads: CAWSGKTGDNQPQHF. Written as DNA, the CDR3 is TGTGCCTGGAGTGGGAAGACGGGAGACAATCAGCCCCAGCATTTT.

Worth noting for this clone: Other DNA sequences in this sample translate to the same CDR3. The chain couples TRBV18 to TRBJ1-4; D call uncertain. V was trimmed by 3 bases and J by 0 bases, leaving 8 bases between them. This CDR3 contains 15 residues. Germline assignment: CDR1 KGHSH and CDR2 LQKENI. CDR3 bases: TGTGCCAGCTCACCGACTGCTGCAACTAATGAAAAACTGTTTTTT. Encoded protein: CASSPTAATNEKLFF.

The rearrangement joins TRBV20-1 to TRBJ2-3; D not resolved. V dropped 3 bases and J dropped 2 bases, with 3 bases sitting between them. CDR3 length: 11 amino acids. Germline values: CDR1 DFQATT, CDR2 SNEGSKA (reference sequence). CDR3 nucleotides: TGCAGTGCTAGCCACACAGATACGCAGTATTTT. Its protein is CSASHTDTQYF.

V is TRBV28 and J is TRBJ1-3; 9 bases are shared with TRBD1. J was trimmed by 6 bases and V by 5 bases; bases with no gene match: 11. Germline lookup yields CDR1 MDHEN and CDR2 SYDVKM. CDR3 length equals 16 residues. This CDR3 reads CASSPSQGANENTIYF. The CDR3 DNA sequence: TGTGCCAGCAGTCCTTCACAGGGGGCTAATGAAAACACCATATATTTT.